This T cell receptor (beta chain) derives from a study of control samples from healthy donors and cancer patients. CDR3 length equals 17 residues. CDR1 and CDR2 (germline): KGHDR, SFDVKD. Trimming left V 4 bases short and J 0 bases short, with 17 bases between. The repertoire was sequenced with immunoSEQ multiplex PCR; TCRdb's copy has only in-frame clones and lacks some. The table includes approximately 150,000 clones, just over 85% detected once. The chain uses TRBV24-1 and TRBJ1-1, with a possible D match to TRBD1 (5 bases). The source is a man younger than 35 in good health. Sequences were obtained from blood. The CDR3 sequence is CATSEDGRAHMNTEAFF. The CDR3 DNA follows: TGTGCCACCAGTGAAGATGGCAGGGCCCACATGAACACTGAAGCTTTCTTT.